This T cell receptor beta chain was retrieved from a study of cytomegalovirus exposure and HLA in healthy donors. Turning to the study itself: Prior work identified more than 90 million unique TCR beta sequences in some 180 million T cells. Study outcomes and limitations: Several of the most significant clusters appeared, in a later analysis, to be linked to common viral pathogens. Testing in vitro showed three CMV-associated chains specific for CMV antigens. The authors judged a highly shared variant cluster likely a sequencing artifact.

Note on this clone: Its cognate antigen is unknown.

Germline CDR1 reads LNHDA; CDR2 reads SQIVND (reference sequence). V was shortened by 3 bases and J by 0 bases, with 9 bases between the two germline ends. CDR3 length: 14 residues. It was with 60 Vbeta and 13 Jbeta primers that the PCR ran. Assay used: immunoSEQ multiplex PCR; TCRdb lists only in-frame clones, some missing. The table lists under 200,000 clones, 77% of them singletons. The clonotype comes from a female donor in good health and CMV-seronegative. The sequenced sample consisted of PBMCs. The chain employs TRBV19 and TRBJ2-7; a possible D gene is TRBD1 (6 bases). CDR3 amino acids: CASSMDSYSYEQYF. CDR3 nucleotides: TGTGCCAGTAGTATGGACAGTTACTCCTACGAGCAGTACTTC. The full variable domain, in which reference TRBV19 and TRBJ2-7 provide the parts outside the CDR3, is DGGITQSPKYLFRKEGQNVTLSCEQNLNHDAMYWYRQDPGQGLRLIYYSQIVNDFQKGDIAEGYSVSREKKESFPLTVTSAQKNPTAFYLCASSMDSYSYEQYFGPGTRLTVT.